The source of this TCR beta chain is a study of vaccination effects on CD4 cells after COVID-19. Sequenced by immunoSEQ multiplex PCR; TCRdb stores in-frame clones only, minus some. The sample carries 35,000 to 55,000 clones, roughly four fifths recorded once. About this clone: The antigen is not known.

Trimming left V 2 bases short and J 9 bases short, with 8 bases between. This CDR3 has 12 amino acids. Germline CDR1 reads KGHSH; CDR2 reads LQKENI. Sequencing followed a ViraFEST assay step that expanded antigen-specific CD4+ T cells with viral peptide pools. Isolating CD4+ T cells followed around nine days of culture. In the vaccine recipients, nucleocapsid antibodies were negative and there was no prior SARS-CoV-2 infection. This clonotype originated in a human donor who received a COVID-19 vaccine. The chain combines TRBV18 with TRBJ2-1; D is undetermined. This sample comprised CD4+ T cells from PBMCs cultured with SARS-CoV-2 spike peptides, obtained before COVID-19 vaccination. The CDR3 DNA follows: TGTGCCAGCTCACCAACGGCTCTTGAGCAGTTCTTC. This translates into CASSPTALEQFF.